The sequence of this T cell receptor beta chain was determined in a study of identical twins. Study results and limitations: High-abundance cord blood beta clonotypes had fewer insertions; memory repertoires showed none. The authors noted that invariant MAIT and iNKT cells could partly confound zero-insertion analyses.

Each cDNA held unique molecular identifiers, and template switching gave it a universal primer site. TCRdb processed the 5' RACE reads anew with MiXCR; each CDR3 protein has one entry. The sample includes a few hundred thousand distinct CDR3 sequences, more than 9% of them seen just once. The CDR3 length is 15 residues. The germline V gene encodes CDR1 SGHAT and CDR2 FQNNGV. Trimming cost V 5 bases and J 2 bases; bases outside gene matches: 7. Everyone who gave samples was a healthy Caucasian. A word on this clonotype: Its antigen is unknown.

The data also belong to a second study, concerning yellow fever vaccine responses in identical twins.

The TCR sequence derives from a woman aged 18-35 years in good health. The genes are TRBV11-2 and TRBJ1-2; 8 positions agree with TRBD1. The sequenced sample consisted of PBMCs. The CDR3 loop is CASSLGQGLNYGYTF. CDR3 nucleotide sequence: TGTGCCAGCAGCCTCGGACAGGGCCTAAACTATGGCTACACCTTC.